Included here is one T cell receptor (beta chain) sequence, with context. This entry is derived from a study of graft-versus-host responses after intestinal transplantation. Across the whole study: Anti-thymocyte globulin induction preceded three to four years of tacrolimus and steroid maintenance in all recipients.

Trimming cost V 0 bases and J 0 bases; bases outside gene matches: 8. Germline CDR1 SGHRS, CDR2 YFSETQ. The CDR3 has 18 residues. Sequencing was performed with immunoSEQ multiplex PCR; in TCRdb, only in-frame clones are kept and a portion is missing. The table has about 37,000 clones, about 85% seen once. To release intraepithelial and lamina propria lymphocytes, the graft tissue was processed. This clonotype originated in a human patient who received an intestinal transplant, so some T cells may come from the graft donor. The source was ileum tissue, collected around 190 days after intestinal transplant. The rearrangement uses TRBV5-1 and TRBJ2-5, with TRBD2 identical over 10 bases. As DNA, the CDR3 is TGCGCCAGCAGCTTGGCATCAATAGCGGGGGGCGACCAAGAGACCCAGTACTTC. This gives the protein CASSLASIAGGDQETQYF.